This entry describes one TCR beta chain. Sequencing was performed with immunoSEQ multiplex PCR; in TCRdb, only in-frame clones are kept and a portion is missing. The table lists about 300,000 clones, just under 90% of them singletons, with roughly 2.9% in the top ten. This specimen belongs to a study of blood T cell repertoires in COVID-19. Study-level background: Nucleic acid was either cDNA or gDNA, and it came from T cells, B-cell-depleted T cells, or PBMCs.

Trimming removed 3 bases at V and 4 bases at J, with 12 bases between. The CDR3 covers 14 residues. Germline V lookup: CDR1 LNHDA, CDR2 SQIVND (reference sequence). The chain combines TRBV19 with TRBJ1-2; D not certain. The TCR sequence derives from a woman aged 45 to 65 who had been exposed to COVID-19. The sample taken for sequencing was PBMCs or T cells enriched from blood (not recorded which). CDR3: CASSMISSRYGYTF. In DNA form, the CDR3 reads TGTGCCAGTAGTATGATTTCTAGCCGCTATGGCTACACCTTC.